The sample holds one count of the clone carrying this T cell receptor (beta chain). The antigen is not known. The sample comes from a study of shared clonotypes between healthy human individuals. Study context: In total, the donors were a couple of women and a few men aged 18 to 49. Study-wide results and caveats: Estimated richness was generally greater in naive than memory subsets.

From germline, CDR1 is GTSNPN and CDR2 SVGIG (reference sequence). The ends were cut back, 0 bases at V and 0 bases at J, with 6 bases in the middle. This CDR3 has 15 residues. The assay was carried out at the deep level. Produced via immunoSEQ multiplex PCR; TCRdb's table is partial and in-frame only. The repertoire holds 650,000 to 800,000 clones, approximately 72% seen once, with around 1.8% in the top ten. The chain recombines TRBV30 with TRBJ2-6; D not certain. Material for sequencing was memory CD4+ T cells sorted from blood. The sample's subset: CD45RA-negative fraction. The source is a woman in her thirties in good health. CDR3 bases: TGTGCCTGGAGTGTAGAGACCTCTGGGGCCAACGTCCTGACTTTC. As protein: CAWSVETSGANVLTF.